What follows are 7 T cell receptor beta chains derived from one specimen sequenced in a study of CXCR3-negative and CXCR3-positive naive CD8 T cells. The study's findings and limits: Greater hydrophobicity was found in TRB CDR3s of CXCR3-positive naive cells than of CXCR3-negative naive cells.

5' RACE with UMI labels generated the TRB cDNA libraries. Reanalyzing the 5' RACE reads, TCRdb keeps one entry per CDR3 protein, without DNA. Here the sample table reports 150,000 or so distinct CDR3 sequences. No antigen has been identified for these receptors. Sequenced: naive CXCR3+ CD8+ T cells from blood. Subset specified: CD45RO-CCR7+CD27+CD95- naive CD8+ T cells expressing CXCR3 (TNR3+). The receptors come from a human donor in good health. Some clones in this sample may be carry-over from other donors' samples.

The chain uses TRBV13 and TRBJ2-1. Germline V gene sequence: CDR1 PRHDT, CDR2 FYEKMQ (reference sequence). The CDR3 is made up of 16 amino acids. This CDR3 reads CSSSLGGGSSYNEQFF. The full variable domain, in which reference TRBV13 and TRBJ2-1 provide the parts outside the CDR3, is AAGVIQSPRHLIKEKRETATLKCYPIPRHDTVYWYQQGPGQDPQFLISFYEKMQSDKGSIPDRFSAQQFSDYHSELNMSSLELGDSALYFCSSSLGGGSSYNEQFFGPGTRLTVL.

The chain couples TRBV20-1 to TRBJ1-1; checking the TCRdb D call of TRBD1 is not possible without DNA. Per the germline V gene, CDR1 is DFQATT and CDR2 is SNEGSKA (reference sequence). There are 13 residues in the CDR3. CDR3 region: CSARDRGRTEAFF.

The J gene is TRBJ2-1, the V gene TRBV29-1; the TRBD2 assignment by TCRdb is unverifiable without DNA. The CDR3 totals 16 residues. Germline values: CDR1 SQVTM, CDR2 ANQGSEA. The CDR3: CSVAHRDSEKGNEQFF.

The gene calls are TRBV21-1 and TRBJ2-7; TCRdb names TRBD1, which stays unverified in the absence of DNA. TRBV21-1 is designated a pseudogene. CDR3 length: 16 amino acids. CDR3 protein: CASSIPPGKISYEQYF.

The rearrangement joins TRBV19 to TRBJ1-1. Germline CDR1 and CDR2: LNHDA and SQIVND (reference sequence). The CDR3 extends over 13 amino acids. The CDR3 reads CASNLARGTEAFF. Full variable domain (remainder filled in from reference TRBV19 and TRBJ1-1): DGGITQSPKYLFRKEGQNVTLSCEQNLNHDAMYWYRQDPGQGLRLIYYSQIVNDFQKGDIAEGYSVSREKKESFPLTVTSAQKNPTAFYLCASNLARGTEAFFGQGTRLTVV.

CDR3 sequence: CASTPGPGTGGDEQYF. This rearrangement joins TRBV3-1 to TRBJ2-7; the D call from TCRdb, TRBD1, cannot be confirmed without DNA. Germline loops: CDR1 LGHDT, CDR2 YNNKEL (reference sequence). The CDR3 runs 16 residues.

The V gene is TRBV12-3 or TRBV12-4, the J gene TRBJ1-1. The CDR3 is made up of 13 amino acids. CDR3 loop: CASSLGRATEAFF.